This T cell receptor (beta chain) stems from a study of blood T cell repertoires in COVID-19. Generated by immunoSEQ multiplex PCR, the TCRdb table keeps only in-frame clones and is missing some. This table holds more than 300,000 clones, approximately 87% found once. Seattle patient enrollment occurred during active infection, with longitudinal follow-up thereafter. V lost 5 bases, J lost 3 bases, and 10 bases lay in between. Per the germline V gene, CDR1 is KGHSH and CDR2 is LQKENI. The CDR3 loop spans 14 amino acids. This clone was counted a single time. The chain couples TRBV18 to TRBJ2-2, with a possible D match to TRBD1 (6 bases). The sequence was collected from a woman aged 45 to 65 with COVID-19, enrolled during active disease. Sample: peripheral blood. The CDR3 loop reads CASSKQGYTGELFF. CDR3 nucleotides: TGTGCCAGCTCAAAACAGGGCTACACCGGGGAGCTGTTTTTT.